This entry lists 13 T cell receptor beta chains sequenced from one sample in a study of cytomegalovirus exposure and HLA in healthy donors. The PCR was carried out with 60 Vbeta primers and 13 Jbeta primers. The data were produced by immunoSEQ multiplex PCR, yet TCRdb's version contains in-frame clones alone and is incomplete. The repertoire consists of 150,000 to 250,000 clones, with around 78% occurring once and the leading ten covering 1.5% to 2%. Sequencing was carried out using PBMCs. These receptors were collected from a young man in good health and CMV-seronegative.

The chain employs TRBV18 and TRBJ2-1; D may be TRBD2 (5 bases). Germline V lookup: CDR1 KGHSH, CDR2 LQKENI. The CDR3 contains 18 residues. Between the trimmed V and J ends, which lost 6 bases and 6 bases, there was a span of 27 bases. CDR3 sequence (DNA): TGTGCCAGCTCGCCGAAACTCGATGAACTAGGGCGTAGCAATGAGCAGTTCTTC. Translation gives CASSPKLDELGRSNEQFF. Based on the CDR3 plus reference TRBV18 and TRBJ2-1, the full variable domain is NAGVMQNPRHLVRRRGQEARLRCSPMKGHSHVYWYRQLPEEGLKFMVYLQKENIIDESGMPKERFSAEFPKEGPSILRIQQVVRGDSAAYFCASSPKLDELGRSNEQFFGPGTRLTVL.

The CDR3 region has the DNA TGTGCCAGCAGTGAGCAGGGGAGCACAGATACGCAGTATTTT. This gives the protein CASSEQGSTDTQYF. The chain is built from TRBV2 and TRBJ2-3, with D possibly TRBD1 on 6 matching bases. The germline gives CDR1 SNHLY, CDR2 FYNNEI. V was shortened by 3 bases and J by 0 bases, with 7 bases between the two germline ends. This CDR3 contains 14 residues.

This clone came up once. This rearrangement joins TRBV7-2 to TRBJ2-3; 7 bases line up with TRBD2. Germline CDR1 and CDR2: SGHTA and FQGNSA. The CDR3 totals 15 residues. V trimming: 4 bases; J trimming: 3 bases; junction bases outside the gene matches: 7. The CDR3 protein is CASSWGGISTDTQYF. The DNA for the CDR3 is TGTGCCAGCAGCTGGGGGGGTATTAGTACAGATACGCAGTATTTT.

The genes are TRBV5-1 and TRBJ1-1; 7 bases fit TRBD1. The junction had 4 bases not matched to a gene; V was cut back by 4 bases and J by 4 bases. CDR3 size: 13 residues. In germline, CDR1 is SGHRS, CDR2 YFSETQ. CDR3 DNA sequence: TGCGCCAGCAGCCCGACAGGGTTCACTGAAGCTTTCTTT. This translates into CASSPTGFTEAFF. Drawing the rest from reference TRBV5-1 and TRBJ1-1, the complete variable domain is KAGVTQTPRYLIKTRGQQVTLSCSPISGHRSVSWYQQTPGQGLQFLFEYFSETQRNKGNFPGRFSGRQFSNSRSEMNVSTLELGDSALYLCASSPTGFTEAFFGQGTRLTVV.

This clone has just one count. V usage is TRBV28 and J usage is TRBJ2-3, with 9 positions matching TRBD1. With V trimmed by 6 bases and J by 2 bases, 6 bases remained unmatched. The CDR3 covers 15 residues. The germline gives CDR1 MDHEN, CDR2 SYDVKM. CDR3 in amino acids: CASSPGTGITDTQYF. The CDR3 DNA follows: TGTGCCAGCAGCCCCGGGACAGGGATCACAGATACGCAGTATTTT.

The chain employs TRBV4-1 and TRBJ2-3; tentatively, D is TRBD1 (5 bases). Trimming pared 6 bases from V and 2 bases from J, leaving 9 bases between. There are 13 residues in the CDR3. In germline, CDR1 is MGHRA, CDR2 YSYEKL. CDR3 DNA: TGCGCCAGCAGTCTACAGGACACAGATACGCAGTATTTT. As protein: CASSLQDTDTQYF.

This chain links TRBV18 with TRBJ2-2, with TRBD2 matching over 12 bases. From germline, CDR1 is KGHSH and CDR2 LQKENI. V lost 4 bases and J lost 5; bases outside the gene matches: 11. The CDR3 is 18 residues long. The DNA for the CDR3 is TGTGCCAGCTCACAAGGGACTAGCGGGCGGCTGCGTACCGGGGAGCTGTTTTTT. Translating gives CASSQGTSGRLRTGELFF.

The V gene is TRBV9, the J gene TRBJ1-5; 7 nucleotides line up with TRBD1. V shed 4 bases and J 3 bases; nucleotides not matched to a gene: 4. Germline CDR1 SGDLS, CDR2 YYNGEE. This CDR3 is 14 amino acids long. CDR3 sequence (DNA): TGTGCCAGCAGCCTTACAGGGGTCAATCAGCCCCAGCATTTT. The encoded protein is CASSLTGVNQPQHF. Full variable domain (outside the CDR3, taken from reference TRBV9 and TRBJ1-5): DSGVTQTPKHLITATGQRVTLRCSPRSGDLSVYWYQQSLDQGLQFLIQYYNGEERAKGNILERFSAQQFPDLHSELNLSSLELGDSALYFCASSLTGVNQPQHFGDGTRLSIL.

V and J are TRBV10-3 and TRBJ2-2, with 9 nucleotides matching TRBD2. J gave up 6 bases and V 0 bases, and 14 bases lay outside the gene matches. The CDR3 length is 19 residues. Per the germline V gene, CDR1 is ENHRY and CDR2 is SYGVKD. This chain's CDR3 is CAISESGDSGRGWAGELFF. Here the CDR3 DNA reads TGTGCCATCAGTGAGTCAGGCGATAGCGGGAGAGGATGGGCCGGGGAGCTGTTTTTT.

V gene TRBV10-3 combines with J gene TRBJ1-5, with D tentatively TRBD1 (5 bases). Looked up from germline, CDR1 is ENHRY and CDR2 is SYGVKD. This CDR3 has 15 residues. Trimming removed 5 bases at V and 2 bases at J, with 13 bases between. CDR3 nucleotides: TGTGCCATCAGTCACGGGGGGGAGGGCAATCAGCCCCAGCATTTT. Its protein product is CAISHGGEGNQPQHF.

This clone was counted between two and nine times. The chain couples TRBV5-1 to TRBJ2-7, with D tentatively TRBD1 (6 bases). Per the germline V gene, CDR1 is SGHRS and CDR2 is YFSETQ. The CDR3 spans 14 residues. Trimming stripped 4 bases from V and 4 bases from J, with 15 bases between. As DNA, the CDR3 is TGCGCCAGCAGCCAAGGACAGAAATCTTACGAGCAGTACTTC. It is translated as CASSQGQKSYEQYF.

This chain links TRBV27 with TRBJ2-5; TRBD2 matches 11 bases. V lost 0 bases to trimming and J lost 13 bases; unmatched junction nucleotides: 4. Germline V gene lookup returns CDR1 MNHEY and CDR2 SMNVEV (reference sequence). The CDR3 covers 13 residues. The CDR3 loop reads CASSLSVGLAGYF. The CDR3 DNA reads as TGTGCCAGCAGTTTATCGGTAGGACTAGCGGGGTACTTC.

The V and J genes are TRBV28 and TRBJ2-5; 14 nucleotides agree with TRBD2. The CDR3 has 19 residues. J gave up 4 bases and V 2 bases, and 12 bases lay outside the gene matches. The germline gives CDR1 MDHEN, CDR2 SYDVKM. The CDR3 DNA follows: TGTGCCAGCAGTTTAGGGACTAGCGGGAGAGGCAGACGGGGAGAGACCCAGTACTTC. Translation: CASSLGTSGRGRRGETQYF.